Each of the 8 T cell receptor beta chains below was sequenced from the same sample in a study of CD8+ T cells in alopecia areata. Peripheral blood samples and lesional scalp punch biopsies were obtained from alopecia areata patients. As the sequencing template, cDNA was produced by extracting RNA and reverse transcribing it. Method: immunoSEQ multiplex PCR; TCRdb's copy keeps in-frame clones and lacks some. Of under 15,000 clones listed, around three fifths are singletons. Sequenced input: skin. These receptors were collected from a human donor with alopecia areata.

The chain couples TRBV29-1 to TRBJ1-4, with TRBD1 matching over 7 bases. Germline CDR1 reads SQVTM; CDR2 reads ANQGSEA. V gave up 4 bases and J gave up 0 bases; unmatched junction bases: 2. The CDR3 length is 14 residues. In DNA, the CDR3 is TGCAGCGTTGTGGGGACAGCAACTAATGAAAAACTGTTTTTT. It is translated as CSVVGTATNEKLFF.

The chain is built from TRBV6-1 and TRBJ2-7; 8 bases align to TRBD2. Per germline, CDR1 MNHNS and CDR2 SASEGT. The CDR3 runs 15 residues. With 6 bases clipped from V and 4 bases from J, the junction kept 11 bases outside the gene matches. CDR3 sequence: CASSLWTTGGYEQYF. CDR3 coding DNA: TGTGCCAGCAGCCTGTGGACAACGGGGGGGTACGAGCAGTACTTC.

The rearrangement joins TRBV11-3 to TRBJ2-2; D unresolved. The CDR3 runs 14 residues. The V end lost 5 bases, the J end lost 8 bases, and 15 bases lay between the germline ends. Germline assignment: CDR1 SGHNT and CDR2 YENEEA. The CDR3 spells CASSLDGFEGELFF. The CDR3 coding sequence is TGTGCCAGCAGCCTGGACGGATTCGAAGGGGAGCTGTTTTTT.

This chain joins TRBV5-8 and TRBJ2-1, with TRBD1 matching over 7 bases. Germline CDR1 is SGHTS and CDR2 is YDEGEE. Trimming took 0 bases from V and 8 from J; bases not matched to a gene: 8. This CDR3 contains 15 residues. CDR3 residues: CASSLGQGVRDEQFF. As DNA, the CDR3 is TGTGCCAGCAGCTTGGGGCAGGGGGTACGCGATGAGCAGTTCTTC.

This clone was observed a few times. The chain employs TRBV2 and TRBJ2-4; TRBD2 might be the D (5 bases). CDR3 length: 15 residues. The V and J ends lost 3 bases and 0 bases respectively, with 9 bases between them. The germline CDR1 and CDR2 sequences are SNHLY and FYNNEI. The CDR3: CASSDLGLAKNIQYF. As DNA, the CDR3 is TGTGCCAGCAGTGACCTAGGACTAGCCAAAAACATTCAGTACTTC.

This clone was observed a few times. The chain employs TRBV7-3 and TRBJ2-7; D is perhaps TRBD1 (6 bases). Germline values: CDR1 SGHTA, CDR2 FQGTGA. V was trimmed by 2 bases and J by 4 bases, leaving 9 bases between them. CDR3 length: 13 residues. The CDR3 DNA follows: TGTGCCAGCAGCTTAGCCCAGGGGTACGAGCAGTACTTC. As protein: CASSLAQGYEQYF.

The V and J genes are TRBV18 and TRBJ2-5, with D uncertain. Germline V gene lookup returns CDR1 KGHSH and CDR2 LQKENI. Trimming shortened V by 3 bases and J by 2 bases, and 4 bases separated the two germline ends. The CDR3 is made up of 12 amino acids. The CDR3 reads CASSPMQETQYF. CDR3 coding DNA: TGTGCCAGCTCACCCATGCAAGAGACCCAGTACTTC.

This clone was observed a few times. The chain is built from TRBV30 and TRBJ2-1; 7 nucleotides align to TRBD2. V lost 2 bases to trimming and J lost 0 bases; unmatched junction nucleotides: 1. The CDR3 runs to 14 residues. CDR1 is GTSNPN, CDR2 SVGIG, per germline (reference sequence). CDR3 nucleotide sequence: TGTGCCTGGAGTAAGCGGGGCTCCTACAATGAGCAGTTCTTC. It specifies CAWSKRGSYNEQFF.